These 28 T cell receptor beta chains share one sample of origin, sequenced in a study of blood T cell repertoires in COVID-19 (dated by TCRdb to the early 2020s). Libraries were prepared through the immunoSEQ multiplex PCR assay. TCRdb provides this immuneACCESS table in a form limited to in-frame rearrangements. Some clones are lacking; in checked studies, under half of them reflect an unresolved V gene, and why the rest are absent is not known. Recorded for this sample are tens of thousands of clones; around 83% of them occurred a single time. 4% to 5.5% of the sample is held by the ten biggest clonotypes. The sample consisted of peripheral blood. The receptors were sampled from a man older than 75 with acute or convalescent COVID-19.

The V call is TRBV11-2, the J call TRBJ1-1; unclear D gene. The CDR3 runs to 12 residues. V was pared by 1 base and J by 9 bases, with 9 bases between. CDR1 and CDR2 from the germline V gene are SGHAT and FQNNGV. The CDR3 nucleotides are TGTGCCAGCAGCTTAGCCGGGAACAAAGCTTTCTTT. This encodes CASSLAGNKAFF.

This clone has only one observation. This sequence joins TRBV27 and TRBJ2-7, with TRBD2 matching 8 bases. V gave up 8 bases and J gave up 6 bases; unmatched junction bases: 9. The CDR3 is 13 amino acids. CDR1 is MNHEY and CDR2 is SMNVEV in the germline V gene (reference sequence). This CDR3 is CASRPGGMLEQYF. DNA of the CDR3: TGTGCCAGCCGCCCGGGGGGGATGCTCGAGCAGTACTTC.

A single count supports this clone. V and J are TRBV28 and TRBJ1-1, with D hard to call. Between the trimmed V and J ends, which lost 3 bases and 6 bases, there was a span of 11 bases. The CDR3 contains 13 residues. Germline V gives CDR1 MDHEN, CDR2 SYDVKM. Here the CDR3 reads CASSFSGVPEAFF. CDR3 DNA sequence: TGTGCCAGCAGTTTTTCAGGCGTACCTGAAGCTTTCTTT. Based on the CDR3 plus reference TRBV28 and TRBJ1-1, the full variable domain is DVKVTQSSRYLVKRTGEKVFLECVQDMDHENMFWYRQDPGLGLRLIYFSYDVKMKEKGDIPEGYSVSREKKERFSLILESASTNQTSMYLCASSFSGVPEAFFGQGTRLTVV.

The chain uses TRBV3-1 (or the pseudogene TRBV3-2) and TRBJ2-7; D may be TRBD1 (5 bases). The CDR3 totals 14 residues. Trimming stripped 3 bases from V and 6 bases from J, with 15 bases between. Germline CDR1 is LGHDT and CDR2 is YNNKEL (reference sequence). CDR3 sequence: CASSHSDERGEQYF. DNA of the CDR3: TGTGCCAGCAGCCACTCGGACGAAAGGGGCGAGCAGTACTTC.

The rearrangement links TRBV20-1 to TRBJ2-7; D ambiguous. CDR1 and CDR2 from the germline V gene are DFQATT and SNEGSKA (reference sequence). The germline V and J ends were trimmed by 3 bases and 1 base, with 16 bases remaining between them. The CDR3 sequence is 15 residues long. The CDR3 region is CSASTAGSTSYEQYF. The CDR3 bases are TGCAGTGCTAGTACGGCAGGATCCACTTCCTACGAGCAGTACTTC.

This chain connects TRBV9 to TRBJ1-4, with D possibly TRBD1 on 6 matching bases. CDR1 is SGDLS, CDR2 YYNGEE, per germline. This CDR3 spans 16 amino acids. Trimming took 0 bases from V and 0 from J, leaving 9 bases between them. As DNA, the CDR3 is TGTGCCAGCAGCGTAGGGGGGCCCGCAACTAATGAAAAACTGTTTTTT. This translates into CASSVGGPATNEKLFF.

The chain carries TRBV5-4 and TRBJ1-6; TRBD1 is a possible D gene (5 bases). There are 15 residues in the CDR3. Between the trimmed V and J ends, which lost 2 bases and 6 bases, there was a span of 12 bases. Germline CDR1 is SGHNT and CDR2 is YYREEE (reference sequence). CDR3 in DNA: TGTGCCAGCAGCTTCGCCGGGACTCCTAATTCACCCCTCCACTTT. This translates into CASSFAGTPNSPLHF.

The chain combines TRBV21-1 with TRBJ2-7; TRBD2 is the table's D call, not checked against the DNA. TRBV21-1 is a pseudogene locus. The CDR3 loop spans 14 amino acids. CDR3: CASSSRLAPYEQYF. Here the CDR3 DNA reads TGTGCCAGCAGCAGTAGACTAGCGCCCTACGAGCAGTACTTC.

The rearrangement links TRBV7-2 to TRBJ2-3; the D gene is possibly TRBD2 (5 bases). The CDR3 sequence is 13 residues long. V was trimmed by 4 bases and J by 0 bases, leaving 5 bases between them. Per germline, CDR1 SGHTA and CDR2 FQGNSA. CDR3 protein: CASSWTSTDTQYF. The CDR3 region has the DNA TGTGCCAGCAGCTGGACTAGCACAGATACGCAGTATTTT.

This clone was observed a handful of times. The V call is TRBV28, the J call TRBJ1-2, with TRBD1 matching over 8 bases. This CDR3 comprises 15 residues. The germline gives CDR1 MDHEN, CDR2 SYDVKM. V shed 6 bases, J shed 6 bases, and the junction held 12 bases outside the gene matches. The CDR3 here is CASSTIGQGWDGYTF. The CDR3 DNA is TGTGCCAGCAGCACCATCGGACAGGGATGGGATGGCTACACCTTC.

V usage is TRBV5-1 and J usage is TRBJ2-5; 8 bases match TRBD2. This CDR3 comprises 14 residues. The junction had 5 bases not matched to a gene; V was cut back by 4 bases and J by 3 bases. CDR1 is SGHRS, CDR2 YFSETQ, per germline. The CDR3 coding sequence is TGCGCCAGCAGCCCCGGGAGGGGAGAAGAGACCCAGTACTTC. This encodes CASSPGRGEETQYF.

The chain employs TRBV7-2 and TRBJ1-5; D not certain. The germline gives CDR1 SGHTA, CDR2 FQGNSA. The CDR3 has 14 amino acids. The V gene lost 4 bases and the J gene lost 4 bases, with 11 bases spanning the gap. The CDR3 loop is CASSSTQRNQPQHF. The CDR3 coding sequence is TGTGCCAGCAGCTCCACCCAGCGAAATCAGCCCCAGCATTTT.

The chain combines TRBV11-1 with TRBJ1-4; possibly TRBD1 for D (5 bases). V was shortened by 4 bases and J by 7 bases, with 13 bases between the two germline ends. The CDR3 is 14 amino acids. Germline V gives CDR1 SGHAT, CDR2 FQDESV (reference sequence). The CDR3 nucleotides are TGTGCCAGCAGCTCCGGGGGGAGAGGTGAAAAACTGTTTTTT. This gives the protein CASSSGGRGEKLFF. Supplemented by reference TRBV11-1 and TRBJ1-4, the full variable domain reads EAEVAQSPRYKITEKSQAVAFWCDPISGHATLYWYRQILGQGPELLVQFQDESVVDDSQLPKDRFSAERLKGVDSTLKIQPAELGDSAMYLCASSSGGRGEKLFFGSGTQLSVL.

The rearrangement joins TRBV4-1 to TRBJ1-4, with a possible D match to TRBD1 (5 bases). The CDR3 consists of 15 residues. V shed 4 bases and J shed 3 bases, with 12 bases lying between them. Germline V CDR1 and CDR2: MGHRA, YSYEKL. CDR3 amino acids: CASSPAGGANEKLFF. The CDR3 nucleotides are TGCGCCAGCAGCCCGGCCGGGGGGGCTAATGAAAAACTGTTTTTT.

The rearrangement joins TRBV10-3 to TRBJ1-3; 7 bases map to TRBD1. CDR1 and CDR2 from the germline V gene are ENHRY and SYGVKD. The V and J ends lost 4 bases and 4 bases, in that order; junction bases with no gene match: 7. The CDR3 runs to 15 residues. The CDR3 nucleotides are TGTGCCATCAGTGCCGTGACAGGGACCGGAAACACCATATATTTT. It translates to CAISAVTGTGNTIYF.

This sequence joins TRBV7-7 and TRBJ2-5; 9 bases are shared with TRBD1. Unmatched junction bases numbered 9, after V lost 5 bases and J lost 5 bases. From germline, CDR1 is SSHAT and CDR2 FNYEAQ (reference sequence). This CDR3 contains 15 residues. The CDR3 loop reads CASSLGTGREETQYF. For the CDR3, the DNA is TGTGCCAGCAGCCTGGGGACAGGGCGAGAGGAGACCCAGTACTTC.

The CDR3 here is CASTRTSGGGYEQYF. The CDR3, as DNA: TGTGCCAGCACTCGGACTAGCGGGGGGGGTTACGAGCAGTACTTC. The chain uses TRBV9 and TRBJ2-7; TRBD2 matches at 15 bases. Germline CDR1 is SGDLS and CDR2 is YYNGEE. The CDR3 is 15 residues long. J was trimmed by 4 bases and V by 6 bases; bases with no gene match: 5. Drawing the rest from reference TRBV9 and TRBJ2-7, the complete variable domain is DSGVTQTPKHLITATGQRVTLRCSPRSGDLSVYWYQQSLDQGLQFLIQYYNGEERAKGNILERFSAQQFPDLHSELNLSSLELGDSALYFCASTRTSGGGYEQYFGPGTRLTVT.

The chain employs TRBV7-2 and TRBJ2-1; 11 bases are a match to TRBD2. CDR1 and CDR2 (germline): SGHTA, FQGNSA. The CDR3 covers 16 residues. Losses at the gene ends were 3 bases for V and 3 bases for J; bases not matched to a gene: 4. In nucleotides, the CDR3 is TGTGCCAGCAGCTTTAGCGGGAGGGGTCTCTACAATGAGCAGTTCTTC. The encoded protein is CASSFSGRGLYNEQFF.

CDR3 DNA sequence: TGTGCCAGCATGATAGAACAGGGCTCTGGAAACACCATATATTTT. Its translation: CASMIEQGSGNTIYF. The rearrangement links TRBV6-5 to TRBJ1-3; a possible D gene is TRBD1 (6 bases). Per germline, CDR1 MNHEY and CDR2 SVGAGI. The CDR3 is 15 residues long. Between the trimmed V and J ends, which lost 7 bases and 0 bases, there was a span of 13 bases.

The chain has TRBV6-5 and TRBJ1-3; D gene unclear. This CDR3 contains 16 residues. The germline gives CDR1 MNHEY, CDR2 SVGAGI. Trimming pared 2 bases from V and 0 bases from J, leaving 11 bases between. The CDR3 here is CASSYGLRASGNTIYF. For the CDR3, the DNA is TGTGCCAGCAGTTACGGTCTGAGGGCCTCTGGAAACACCATATATTTT.

The DNA of the CDR3 is TGTGCCAGCAGCGTTCAGGGCCATCCAACACCCCTCCACTTT. Protein sequence: CASSVQGHPTPLHF. The chain combines TRBV2 with TRBJ1-6; perhaps TRBD1 as D (5 bases). Trimming left V 6 bases short and J 11 bases short, with 17 bases between. This CDR3 has 14 residues. Germline loops: CDR1 SNHLY, CDR2 FYNNEI. The variable domain in full, completed from reference TRBV2 and TRBJ1-6, reads EPEVTQTPSHQVTQMGQEVILRCVPISNHLYFYWYRQILGQKVEFLVSFYNNEISEKSEIFDDQFSVERPDGSNFTLKIRSTKLEDSAMYFCASSVQGHPTPLHFGNGTRLTVT.

CDR3: CSGRVGGATNEKLFF. For the CDR3, the DNA is TGCAGCGGTCGGGTAGGGGGAGCAACTAATGAAAAACTGTTTTTT. V gene TRBV29-1 combines with J gene TRBJ1-4; a weak D match, TRBD1 (6 bases). The CDR3 is 15 residues long. V shed 7 bases and J shed 0 bases, with 15 bases lying between them. The germline gives CDR1 SQVTM, CDR2 ANQGSEA.

The sample holds one count of this clone. The chain is built from TRBV11-2 and TRBJ1-2; possibly TRBD1 for D (6 bases). CDR3 length: 15 amino acids. Germline CDR1 reads SGHAT; CDR2 reads FQNNGV. Trimming removed 1 base at V and 2 bases at J, with 11 bases between. The DNA for the CDR3 is TGTGCCAGCAGCTTAGTAGGTGGACAGAACTATGGCTACACCTTC. It translates to CASSLVGGQNYGYTF.

The chain carries TRBV9 and TRBJ2-1; 9 bases match TRBD1. The V and J ends lost 3 bases and 8 bases, in that order; junction bases with no gene match: 15. CDR1 is SGDLS and CDR2 is YYNGEE in the germline V gene. This CDR3 comprises 17 residues. CDR3: CASSANPGTGGGYEQFF. CDR3 DNA sequence: TGTGCCAGCAGCGCAAACCCGGGAACAGGGGGCGGGTATGAGCAGTTCTTC. Combining the CDR3 with reference TRBV9 and TRBJ2-1 gives the whole variable domain DSGVTQTPKHLITATGQRVTLRCSPRSGDLSVYWYQQSLDQGLQFLIQYYNGEERAKGNILERFSAQQFPDLHSELNLSSLELGDSALYFCASSANPGTGGGYEQFFGPGTRLTVL.

V is TRBV7-3 and J is TRBJ2-7; 9 nucleotides align to TRBD1. V gave up 4 bases and J gave up 4 bases; unmatched junction bases: 14. Germline CDR1 and CDR2: SGHTA and FQGTGA. CDR3 length: 17 residues. Written as DNA, the CDR3 is TGTGCCAGCAGCTGTCCCGGGACAGGGATCCATTCTTACGAGCAGTACTTC. It is translated as CASSCPGTGIHSYEQYF.

The genes are TRBV6-6 and TRBJ2-7; 8 bases agree with TRBD2. V gave up 7 bases and J gave up 1 base; unmatched junction bases: 12. The CDR3 extends over 16 amino acids. Per germline, CDR1 MNHNY and CDR2 SVGAGI (reference sequence). As DNA, the CDR3 is TGTGCCAGCACCCTTGGGGGCGGGGGGTTATCCTACGAGCAGTACTTC. This sequence encodes CASTLGGGGLSYEQYF.

This clone occurred many times. The chain joins TRBV11-1 to TRBJ1-2; maybe TRBD1 (5 bases). CDR1 and CDR2 from the germline V gene are SGHAT and FQDESV (reference sequence). Trimming left V 2 bases short and J 0 bases short, with 10 bases between. The CDR3 loop spans 15 amino acids. CDR3 nucleotide sequence: TGTGCCAGCAGCTTAAATCCGACAGCTAACTATGGCTACACCTTC. It translates to CASSLNPTANYGYTF.

V is TRBV7-2 and J is TRBJ2-5, with 10 bases fitting TRBD2. J was trimmed by 5 bases and V by 5 bases; bases with no gene match: 11. In germline, CDR1 is SGHTA, CDR2 FQGNSA. The CDR3 is made up of 16 amino acids. CDR3 sequence: CASSPVIAGGLETQYF. In DNA, the CDR3 is TGTGCCAGCAGCCCCGTCATAGCGGGAGGATTGGAGACCCAGTACTTC.